This paragraph reports one TCR beta chain. Antigen specificity is unknown. The assay was immunoSEQ multiplex PCR, and TCRdb's table has in-frame clones only and misses some. This sample has more than 25,000 clones, with around 72% found just once. Unexposed donor CD4+ T cells date from about 2011-2018, before the COVID-19 pandemic. Isolation of CD4+ T cells took place after nine to ten days in culture. The V end lost 5 bases, the J end lost 0 bases, and 13 bases lay between the germline ends. The V gene's germline CDR1 is SGHVS and CDR2 FNYEAQ. CDR3 size: 15 residues. This sample stems from a study of CD4 T cells in relation to SARS-CoV-2 and coronaviruses.

The sequenced sample was CD4+ T cells from PBMCs, cultured in vitro. This clonotype originated in a human donor in good health. The chain couples TRBV7-6 to TRBJ1-1, with a tentative D call TRBD1 (5 bases). The CDR3 sequence is CASSRGAGMNTEAFF. CDR3 sequence (DNA): TGTGCCAGCAGCCGCGGGGCAGGCATGAACACTGAAGCTTTCTTT.